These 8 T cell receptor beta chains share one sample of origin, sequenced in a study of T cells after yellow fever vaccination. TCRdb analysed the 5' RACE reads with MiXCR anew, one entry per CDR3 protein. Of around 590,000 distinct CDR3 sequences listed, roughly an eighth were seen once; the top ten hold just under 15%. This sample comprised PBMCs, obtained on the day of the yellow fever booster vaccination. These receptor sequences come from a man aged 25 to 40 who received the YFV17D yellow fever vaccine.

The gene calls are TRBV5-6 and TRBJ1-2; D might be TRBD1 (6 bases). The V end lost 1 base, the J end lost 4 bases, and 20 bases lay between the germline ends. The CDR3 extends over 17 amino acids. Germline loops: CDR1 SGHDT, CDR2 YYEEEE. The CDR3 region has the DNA TGTGCCAGCAGCTTGAGCTGGATGGAAACCAGGGGCTATGGCTACACCTTC. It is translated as CASSLSWMETRGYGYTF.

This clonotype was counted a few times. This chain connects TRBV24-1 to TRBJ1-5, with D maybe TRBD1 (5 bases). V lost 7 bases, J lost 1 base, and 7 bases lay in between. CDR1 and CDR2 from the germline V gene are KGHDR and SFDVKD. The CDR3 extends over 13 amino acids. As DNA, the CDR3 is TGTGCCACCAGCCAGGGCAGCAATCAGCCCCAGCATTTT. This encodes CATSQGSNQPQHF.

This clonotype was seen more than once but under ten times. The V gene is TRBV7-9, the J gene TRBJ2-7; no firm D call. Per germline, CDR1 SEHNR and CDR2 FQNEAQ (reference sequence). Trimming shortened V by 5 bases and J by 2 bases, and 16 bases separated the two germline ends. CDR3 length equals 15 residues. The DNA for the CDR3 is TGTGCCAGCAGCCCCACGTCTGGCCAGGCCTACGAGCAGTACTTC. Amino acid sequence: CASSPTSGQAYEQYF.

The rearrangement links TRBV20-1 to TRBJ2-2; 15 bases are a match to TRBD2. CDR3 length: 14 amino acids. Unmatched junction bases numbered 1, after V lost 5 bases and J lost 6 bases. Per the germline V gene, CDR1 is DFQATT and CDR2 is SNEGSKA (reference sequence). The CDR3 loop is CSAWTSGRAGELFF. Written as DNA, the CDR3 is TGCAGTGCTTGGACTAGCGGGAGGGCCGGGGAGCTGTTTTTT.

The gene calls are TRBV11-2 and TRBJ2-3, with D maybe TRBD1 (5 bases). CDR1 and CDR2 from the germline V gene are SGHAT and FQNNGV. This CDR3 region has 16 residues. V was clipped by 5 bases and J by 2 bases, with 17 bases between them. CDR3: CASSPLWGLNTDTQYF. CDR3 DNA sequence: TGTGCCAGCAGCCCCCTGTGGGGCTTAAACACAGATACGCAGTATTTT.

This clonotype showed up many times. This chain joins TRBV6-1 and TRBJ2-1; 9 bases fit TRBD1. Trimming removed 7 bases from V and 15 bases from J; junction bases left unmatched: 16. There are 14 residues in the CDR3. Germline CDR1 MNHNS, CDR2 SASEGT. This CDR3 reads CASNHPGTGSPGFF. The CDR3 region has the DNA TGTGCCAGCAACCACCCCGGGACAGGGTCCCCGGGGTTCTTC.

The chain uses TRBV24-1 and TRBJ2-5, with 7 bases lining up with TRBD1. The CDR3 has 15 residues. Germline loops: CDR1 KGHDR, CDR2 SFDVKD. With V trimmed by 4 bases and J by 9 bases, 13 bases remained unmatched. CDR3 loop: CATSETNRGPRSQYF. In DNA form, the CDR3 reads TGTGCCACCAGTGAAACAAACAGGGGTCCAAGGTCCCAGTACTTC.

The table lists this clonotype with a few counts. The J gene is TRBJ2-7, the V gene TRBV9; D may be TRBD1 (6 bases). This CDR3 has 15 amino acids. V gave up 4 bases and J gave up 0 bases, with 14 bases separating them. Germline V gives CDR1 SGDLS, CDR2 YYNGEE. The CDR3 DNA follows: TGTGCCAGCAGCTTTGGACAGCACATCTCCTACGAGCAGTACTTC. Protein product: CASSFGQHISYEQYF.